This passage covers 28 T cell receptor beta chains from one sample sequenced in a study of T cell responses to AZD1222 COVID-19 vaccine. Assay used: immunoSEQ multiplex PCR; TCRdb lists only in-frame clones, some missing. The table includes some 130,000 clones, about 92% detected once. Sequences were derived from peripheral blood, sampled on day 0 of AZD1222 vaccination. The receptors here all came from an adult in good health.

The chain recombines TRBV2 with TRBJ1-1; D remains unclear. The CDR3 covers 15 residues. Between the trimmed V and J ends, which lost 6 bases and 1 base, there was a span of 15 bases. Per the germline V gene, CDR1 is SNHLY and CDR2 is FYNNEI. Here the CDR3 reads CASSPSYRTNTEAFF. The DNA for the CDR3 is TGTGCCAGCAGCCCCAGTTACCGAACGAACACTGAAGCTTTCTTT.

DNA of the CDR3: TGTGCCAGCAGTTTTGAAGCCCCGTCTGGGACGGCCTACAATGAGCAGTTCTTC. Protein product: CASSFEAPSGTAYNEQFF. V usage is TRBV27 and J usage is TRBJ2-1; D might be TRBD1 or TRBD2, each matching 5 bases. CDR1 and CDR2 (germline): MNHEY, SMNVEV (reference sequence). CDR3 length: 18 amino acids. V was cut by 3 bases and J by 2 bases, with 20 bases left in between.

V gene TRBV5-1 combines with J gene TRBJ2-1; 10 bases align to TRBD1. Germline lookup yields CDR1 SGHRS and CDR2 YFSETQ. The J segment lost 7 bases and the V segment lost 3 bases, leaving 16 bases of the junction unmatched. This CDR3 is 18 amino acids long. The CDR3 DNA is TGCGCCAGCAGCTCCCGCCCACCGGGACAGGGGTTTGAGAATGAGCAGTTCTTC. The encoded protein is CASSSRPPGQGFENEQFF.

The V call is TRBV15, the J call TRBJ1-1; a weak D match, TRBD1 (5 bases). V lost 1 base to trimming and J lost 2 bases, with 5 bases between them. Germline V lookup: CDR1 LNHNV, CDR2 YYDKDF (reference sequence). The CDR3 consists of 13 residues. CDR3 nucleotide sequence: TGTGCCACCAGCAGAGGGGACAACACTGAAGCTTTCTTT. Translating gives CATSRGDNTEAFF.

The J gene is TRBJ1-1, the V gene TRBV4-1, with 9 nucleotides matching TRBD1. CDR3 size: 16 residues. The ends lost 2 bases at V and 5 bases at J; junction bases unmatched: 9. CDR1 is MGHRA, CDR2 YSYEKL, per germline. CDR3 amino acids: CASSQTTSGQGTEAFF. The CDR3 coding sequence is TGCGCCAGCAGCCAAACGACGTCGGGACAGGGTACTGAAGCTTTCTTT.

DNA for the CDR3: TGTGCCTGGCAGAGGACACCAGAACAGGACTCTGGAAACACCATATATTTT. Translating gives CAWQRTPEQDSGNTIYF. The chain has TRBV30 and TRBJ1-3; D is possibly TRBD1 (5 bases). From germline, CDR1 is GTSNPN and CDR2 SVGIG (reference sequence). Trimming pared 5 bases from V and 0 bases from J, leaving 20 bases between. The CDR3 length is 17 residues. Looking up the rest from reference TRBV30 and TRBJ1-3 gives the full variable domain: SQTIHQWPATLVQPVGSPLSLECTVEGTSNPNLYWYRQAAGRGLQLLFYSVGIGQISSEVPQNLSASRPQDRQFILSSKKLLLSDSGFYLCAWQRTPEQDSGNTIYFGEGSWLTVV.

This sequence joins TRBV11-3 and TRBJ2-7; D perhaps matches TRBD2 (5 bases). Trimming took 4 bases from V and 3 from J, leaving 13 bases between them. Germline CDR1 reads SGHNT; CDR2 reads YENEEA. The CDR3 is made up of 14 amino acids. CDR3 protein: CASSSETGIYEQYF. The CDR3, as DNA: TGTGCCAGCAGCTCCGAGACGGGAATCTACGAGCAGTACTTC.

The chain combines TRBV10-3 with TRBJ1-3; 9 bases fit TRBD1. The CDR3 sequence is 14 residues long. Germline lookup yields CDR1 ENHRY and CDR2 SYGVKD. Trimming took 8 bases from V and 3 from J; bases not matched to a gene: 5. The CDR3 region is CAIRQGVGGNTIYF. Here the CDR3 DNA reads TGTGCCATCCGACAGGGGGTAGGTGGAAACACCATATATTTT.

The rearrangement joins TRBV4-1 to TRBJ2-7; a possible D gene is TRBD2 (5 bases). The CDR3 runs to 14 residues. Trimming pared 4 bases from V and 0 bases from J, leaving 10 bases between. The germline gives CDR1 MGHRA, CDR2 YSYEKL. CDR3 sequence: CASSLTTSSYEQYF. The DNA for the CDR3 is TGCGCCAGCAGCCTGACTACCAGCTCCTACGAGCAGTACTTC.

This chain uses TRBV3-1 (or the pseudogene TRBV3-2) with TRBJ1-6, with D perhaps TRBD1 (6 bases). Germline lookup yields CDR1 LGHDT and CDR2 YNNKEL (reference sequence). The CDR3 contains 14 residues. V was cut by 4 bases and J by 10 bases, with 14 bases left in between. The DNA for the CDR3 is TGTGCCAGCAGCCCCGGCGGGGGCGGATCACCCCTCCACTTT. Amino acid sequence: CASSPGGGGSPLHF.

This chain links TRBV28 with TRBJ1-1, with 7 bases matching TRBD1. The CDR3 has 13 amino acids. The germline CDR1 and CDR2 sequences are MDHEN and SYDVKM. V gave up 3 bases and J gave up 4 bases; unmatched junction bases: 2. The CDR3 nucleotides read TGTGCCAGCAGTTTTGCAGGGGGCACTGAAGCTTTCTTT. Translated, it gives CASSFAGGTEAFF.

This chain connects TRBV30 to TRBJ2-7; maybe TRBD1 (6 bases). The V gene's germline CDR1 is GTSNPN and CDR2 SVGIG (reference sequence). The CDR3 spans 14 residues. The V and J ends lost 0 bases and 4 bases respectively, with 13 bases between them. CDR3 in amino acids: CAWSVLRGTYEQYF. CDR3 DNA: TGTGCCTGGAGTGTATTAAGGGGGACGTACGAGCAGTACTTC. The full variable domain, in which reference TRBV30 and TRBJ2-7 provide the parts outside the CDR3, is SQTIHQWPATLVQPVGSPLSLECTVEGTSNPNLYWYRQAAGRGLQLLFYSVGIGQISSEVPQNLSASRPQDRQFILSSKKLLLSDSGFYLCAWSVLRGTYEQYFGPGTRLTVT.

Only one count was recorded for this clone. The rearrangement links TRBV5-1 to TRBJ2-1, with a possible D match to TRBD2 (5 bases). CDR1 is SGHRS and CDR2 is YFSETQ in the germline V gene. There are 16 residues in the CDR3. Trimming stripped 0 bases from V and 0 bases from J, with 10 bases between. The CDR3 reads CASSLASGISYNEQFF. In DNA, the CDR3 is TGCGCCAGCAGCTTGGCCTCGGGGATCTCCTACAATGAGCAGTTCTTC.

The sample holds one count of this clone. The V gene is TRBV3-1 (or the pseudogene TRBV3-2), the J gene TRBJ1-5, with D unresolved. V lost 0 bases and J lost 6, with 12 bases in between. This CDR3 is built from 15 residues. Per germline, CDR1 LGHDT and CDR2 YNNKEL (reference sequence). Written as DNA, the CDR3 is TGTGCCAGCAGCCAAGACCACGGACCAGGTCAGCCCCAGCATTTT. Its protein is CASSQDHGPGQPQHF.

The rearrangement links TRBV4-2 to TRBJ1-5, with 8 bases identical to TRBD1. V lost 4 bases to trimming and J lost 0 bases; unmatched junction nucleotides: 8. CDR1 and CDR2 (germline): LGHNA, YNFKEQ. CDR3 length equals 17 residues. The CDR3: CASSRKGTGDSNQPQHF. The CDR3 DNA reads as TGTGCCAGCAGCCGGAAAGGGACAGGAGATAGCAATCAGCCCCAGCATTTT.

This clone was detected only once. This rearrangement joins TRBV28 to TRBJ1-2; maybe TRBD1 (5 bases). The CDR3 is 15 amino acids. Trimming left V 2 bases short and J 5 bases short, with 15 bases between. Germline V CDR1 and CDR2: MDHEN, SYDVKM. CDR3 region: CASSLRSARVYGYTF. The CDR3 DNA follows: TGTGCCAGCAGTTTACGGTCCGCCAGGGTATATGGCTACACCTTC.

The chain has TRBV6-2 or TRBV6-3 and TRBJ2-3; D not certain. V was trimmed by 4 bases and J by 4 bases, leaving 9 bases between them. The CDR3 runs 13 residues. Looked up from germline, CDR1 is MNHEY and CDR2 is SVGEGT. The DNA for the CDR3 is TGTGCCAGCAGTTCGCAGCGTTCAGATACGCAGTATTTT. It encodes CASSSQRSDTQYF.

The chain links TRBV30 to TRBJ2-7; TRBD1 or TRBD2 may be the D gene (7 bases each). Germline loops: CDR1 GTSNPN, CDR2 SVGIG (reference sequence). The CDR3 contains 12 residues. V shed 4 bases and J shed 5 bases, with 12 bases lying between them. CDR3 in DNA: TGTGCCTGGAACCCAGGGGGGGACGAGCAGTACTTC. Amino acid sequence: CAWNPGGDEQYF.

The rearrangement links TRBV12-3 or TRBV12-4 to TRBJ2-3, with unresolved D. Trimming stripped 2 bases from V and 8 bases from J, with 5 bases between. This CDR3 comprises 11 residues. The CDR3 sequence: CASSLLGTQYF. The CDR3 DNA reads TGTGCCAGCAGTTTATTGGGTACGCAGTATTTT.

The rearrangement links TRBV5-4 to TRBJ2-5, with 14 positions matching TRBD2. The V gene end was trimmed by 3 bases and the J gene end by 5 bases; junction bases not matched to a gene: 15. The CDR3 runs 19 residues. CDR1 is SGHNT, CDR2 YYREEE, per germline (reference sequence). In nucleotides, the CDR3 is TGTGCCAGCAGCTCCGGGGGACTAGCGGGGGAAGTGCTATGGGAGACCCAGTACTTC. This encodes CASSSGGLAGEVLWETQYF.

J is TRBJ2-3 and V is TRBV15; 9 bases match TRBD2. CDR1 is LNHNV and CDR2 is YYDKDF in the germline V gene (reference sequence). CDR3 size: 16 residues. Trimming cost V 4 bases and J 0 bases; bases outside gene matches: 5. CDR3 sequence: CATSTGGGVSTDTQYF. CDR3 sequence (DNA): TGTGCCACCAGCACCGGCGGGGGGGTTAGCACAGATACGCAGTATTTT.

In nucleotides, the CDR3 is TGTGCCAGCAAACGCTCTGGGGCCAACGTCCTGACTTTC. This translates into CASKRSGANVLTF. The genes are TRBV11-2 and TRBJ2-6, with D uncertain. The ends were cut back, 7 bases at V and 0 bases at J, with 4 bases in the middle. The CDR3 is 13 amino acids. Germline loops: CDR1 SGHAT, CDR2 FQNNGV.

The chain carries TRBV13 and TRBJ2-1; 10 positions agree with TRBD2. The V gene's germline CDR1 is PRHDT and CDR2 FYEKMQ (reference sequence). The CDR3 is made up of 13 amino acids. J lost 9 bases, V lost 4 bases, and 3 bases had no gene match. CDR3 protein: CASSSLAGSEQFF. CDR3 nucleotides: TGTGCCAGCAGCTCACTAGCGGGGTCTGAGCAGTTCTTC.

The chain has TRBV18 and TRBJ1-2; 8 bases align to TRBD1. The CDR3 sequence is 16 residues long. After removal of 3 bases from V and 4 bases from J, the junction contained 10 bases not matched to a gene. Germline CDR1 is KGHSH and CDR2 is LQKENI. The CDR3 nucleotides are TGTGCCAGCTCACCGCTACAGGGGGGAGTTAGCTATGGCTACACCTTC. Protein product: CASSPLQGGVSYGYTF.

This chain joins TRBV11-2 and TRBJ1-4; the D gene is possibly TRBD1 (5 bases). The CDR3 is 17 residues long. Trimming stripped 2 bases from V and 7 bases from J, with 20 bases between. Germline assignment: CDR1 SGHAT and CDR2 FQNNGV. The CDR3 nucleotides read TGTGCCAGCAGCTTAAGCCACGAGCCGGGGGATTTTGAAAAACTGTTTTTT. Its protein product is CASSLSHEPGDFEKLFF. The full variable domain, rest sourced from reference TRBV11-2 and TRBJ1-4, is EAGVAQSPRYKIIEKRQSVAFWCNPISGHATLYWYQQILGQGPKLLIQFQNNGVVDDSQLPKDRFSAERLKGVDSTLKIQPAKLEDSAVYLCASSLSHEPGDFEKLFFGSGTQLSVL.

The chain links TRBV6-5 to TRBJ2-3; D gene unclear. Trimming left V 0 bases short and J 1 base short, with 5 bases between. CDR1 and CDR2 (germline): MNHEY, SVGAGI. This CDR3 contains 14 residues. The chain's CDR3 is CASSYSIGTDTQYF. CDR3 bases: TGTGCCAGCAGTTACTCGATAGGCACAGATACGCAGTATTTT.

The V call is TRBV6-6, the J call TRBJ1-1, with D perhaps matching TRBD1 (5 bases). This CDR3 is 11 amino acids long. The germline V gene encodes CDR1 MNHNY and CDR2 SVGAGI (reference sequence). CDR3 nucleotide sequence: TGTGCTGGGCGGGGCGGCACTGAAGCTTTCTTT. It yields the protein CAGRGGTEAFF.

The J gene is TRBJ1-1, the V gene TRBV2; D gene uncertain. V was pared by 6 bases and J by 7 bases, with 9 bases between. Per the germline V gene, CDR1 is SNHLY and CDR2 is FYNNEI. The CDR3 has 11 residues. The CDR3 DNA is TGTGCCAGCAGGGGCAGCATTGAAGCTTTCTTT. Translation gives CASRGSIEAFF. Looking up the rest from reference TRBV2 and TRBJ1-1 gives the full variable domain: EPEVTQTPSHQVTQMGQEVILRCVPISNHLYFYWYRQILGQKVEFLVSFYNNEISEKSEIFDDQFSVERPDGSNFTLKIRSTKLEDSAMYFCASRGSIEAFFGQGTRLTVV.